This entry describes one TCR beta chain. Its target is not known. Whether given at about 4 or about 12 weeks, second doses were pooled. This sample was taken from a study of T cell responses to AZD1222 COVID-19 vaccine. Study-wide findings and caveats: Donors were mostly white British, more females; clonal diversity possibly underestimated. Spike-specific TCR breadth rose after two AZD1222 doses, and depth rose as well. Reports say nearly half of spike-specific TCRs go after unmutated variant regions.

Libraries were prepared by immunoSEQ multiplex PCR; TCRdb keeps only in-frame clonotypes and omits some of them. Seen here are approximately 150,000 clones, approximately 90% observed once, and the top ten hold approximately 3.7%. Germline CDR1 and CDR2: WSHSY and SAAADI. This CDR3 is 12 amino acids long. Trimming left V 8 bases short and J 7 bases short, with 15 bases between. The V call is TRBV10-2, the J call TRBJ2-7; no clear D. This receptor was taken from an adult who received the AZD1222 COVID-19 vaccine. The sample was peripheral blood, taken 28 days after the second AZD1222 dose. The CDR3 sequence: CASGPLGGEQYF. In DNA form, the CDR3 reads TGCGCCAGCGGACCCCTGGGTGGGGAGCAGTACTTC.